Below, 20 T cell receptor beta chains from the same sample are listed, as sequenced in a study of CD8+ T cells in alopecia areata. After isolation, RNA underwent reverse transcription to generate cDNA as the sequencing template. TCRdb keeps only in-frame clones here, not all; method: immunoSEQ multiplex PCR. This table holds over 200,000 clones, about three fifths found once. The specimen was CD4+ T cells sorted from blood, collected at week 0. Receptors originate from a human donor with alopecia areata.

The chain is built from TRBV30 and TRBJ2-1; no reliable D call. V lost 5 bases, J lost 6 bases, and 14 bases lay in between. Germline CDR1 is GTSNPN and CDR2 is SVGIG (reference sequence). This CDR3 has 13 residues. The CDR3 bases are TGTGCCTGGGCCCCGCATGGGCTCAATGAGCAGTTCTTC. Translated, it gives CAWAPHGLNEQFF.

Points on this clone: The same CDR3 is also encoded by other DNA sequences in this sample. The gene calls are TRBV30 and TRBJ2-7; maybe TRBD2 (6 bases). Trimming cost V 0 bases and J 6 bases, with 6 bases left between them. Germline assignment: CDR1 GTSNPN and CDR2 SVGIG (reference sequence). This CDR3 has 11 residues. CDR3: CAWSVGGEQYF. The CDR3 region has the DNA TGTGCCTGGAGTGTCGGGGGCGAGCAGTACTTC.

The rearrangement links TRBV5-6 to TRBJ2-1; 8 nucleotides align to TRBD2. CDR3 length equals 15 residues. Germline CDR1 reads SGHDT; CDR2 reads YYEEEE. The junction had 6 bases not matched to a gene; V was cut back by 4 bases and J by 3 bases. The CDR3 coding sequence is TGTGCCAGCAGCGCTATAGCGGGGAACTACAATGAGCAGTTCTTC. It codes for CASSAIAGNYNEQFF. Based on the CDR3 plus reference TRBV5-6 and TRBJ2-1, the full variable domain is DAGVTQSPTHLIKTRGQQVTLRCSPKSGHDTVSWYQQALGQGPQFIFQYYEEEERQRGNFPDRFSGHQFPNYSSELNVNALLLGDSALYLCASSAIAGNYNEQFFGPGTRLTVL.

This rearrangement joins TRBV29-1 to TRBJ2-1, with D possibly being TRBD2 (6 bases). The germline V and J ends were trimmed by 6 bases and 1 base, with 13 bases remaining between them. The CDR3 runs to 14 residues. Germline V CDR1 and CDR2: SQVTM, ANQGSEA. CDR3 nucleotides: TGCAGCGTAGCCACTAGCCTGTCCTACAATGAGCAGTTCTTC. It is translated as CSVATSLSYNEQFF.

The chain couples TRBV2 to TRBJ2-1; D gene ambiguous. With 7 bases removed from V and 7 bases from J, the gap between germline ends came to 14 bases. This CDR3 region has 13 residues. CDR1 and CDR2 from the germline V gene are SNHLY and FYNNEI. The CDR3 nucleotides are TGTGCCAGCAATATAGGACCCCCTAATGAGCAGTTCTTC. It translates to CASNIGPPNEQFF.

The genes are TRBV5-1 and TRBJ2-3; 9 nucleotides line up with TRBD2. The trim removed 7 bases at V and 3 bases at J, leaving 12 bases unmatched. The germline CDR1 and CDR2 sequences are SGHRS and YFSETQ. The CDR3 has 16 residues. CDR3 residues: CASHGGSGSSTDTQYF. The CDR3 DNA reads as TGCGCCAGCCATGGGGGTAGCGGGAGCTCAACAGATACGCAGTATTTT.

The chain combines TRBV29-1 with TRBJ1-1; the D gene is possibly TRBD1 (5 bases). CDR3 length equals 14 residues. Germline V gives CDR1 SQVTM, CDR2 ANQGSEA. Trimming removed 4 bases from V and 1 base from J, with 13 bases in between. CDR3 loop: CSVVGTRKNTEAFF. The DNA for the CDR3 is TGCAGCGTTGTAGGGACGCGTAAGAACACTGAAGCTTTCTTT.

V and J are TRBV7-8 and TRBJ1-5; a possible D gene is TRBD1 (5 bases). This CDR3 region has 16 residues. The V and J ends lost 0 bases and 7 bases respectively, with 16 bases between them. CDR1 is SGHVS and CDR2 is FQNEAQ in the germline V gene. The CDR3 loop reads CASSLAHGGKGQPQHF. The CDR3 nucleotides are TGTGCCAGCAGCTTAGCGCATGGGGGGAAGGGGCAGCCCCAGCATTTT.

The V gene is TRBV29-1, the J gene TRBJ1-2, with D unclear. V lost 3 bases and J lost 4, with 9 bases in between. The CDR3 has 12 amino acids. Germline V gene lookup returns CDR1 SQVTM and CDR2 ANQGSEA. CDR3 DNA: TGCAGCGTTGACAGGCTATCCTATGGCTACACCTTC. Its protein product is CSVDRLSYGYTF.

This clone appeared a few times. The chain has TRBV27 and TRBJ1-2, with 9 bases matching TRBD1. Germline V gene sequence: CDR1 MNHEY, CDR2 SMNVEV (reference sequence). V shed 4 bases, J shed 0 bases, and the junction held 6 bases outside the gene matches. The length of the CDR3 is 16 residues. In DNA form, the CDR3 reads TGTGCCAGCAGTTCATTCCGACAGGGGGCTAACTATGGCTACACCTTC. This gives the protein CASSSFRQGANYGYTF.

This rearrangement joins TRBV5-4 to TRBJ2-1; 9 bases are shared with TRBD2. The CDR3 is 14 residues long. Germline CDR1 is SGHNT and CDR2 is YYREEE (reference sequence). Germline trimming cut 5 bases from V and 8 bases from J; bases unmatched to any gene: 8. The chain's CDR3 is CASSHPGTSHEQFF. The CDR3, as DNA: TGTGCCAGCAGTCACCCCGGGACTAGCCATGAGCAGTTCTTC.

The V gene is TRBV7-2, the J gene TRBJ2-7; the D is unclear. The germline V gene has CDR1 SGHTA and CDR2 FQGNSA. The CDR3 runs to 13 residues. V lost 2 bases to trimming and J lost 4 bases, with 9 bases between them. In nucleotides, the CDR3 is TGTGCCAGCAGCTTAAACCGTCCATACGAGCAGTACTTC. Its translation: CASSLNRPYEQYF.

This clone has just a few counts. The V gene is TRBV2, the J gene TRBJ1-4; a weak D match, TRBD1 (6 bases). The CDR3 covers 15 residues. V was shortened by 6 bases and J by 7 bases, with 18 bases between the two germline ends. CDR1 and CDR2 from the germline V gene are SNHLY and FYNNEI. This CDR3 reads CASSAQGARGEKLFF. The CDR3 region has the DNA TGTGCCAGCAGCGCACAGGGAGCGAGGGGTGAAAAACTGTTTTTT.

This rearrangement joins TRBV7-8 to TRBJ2-7; D is undetermined. CDR1 and CDR2 (germline): SGHVS, FQNEAQ. CDR3 length equals 15 residues. Trimming pared 5 bases from V and 2 bases from J, leaving 16 bases between. Written as DNA, the CDR3 is TGTGCCAGCAGCCCCCTTACAGTTACCCCCTACGAGCAGTACTTC. Its protein product is CASSPLTVTPYEQYF.

This clone has more than one count but fewer than ten. The chain combines TRBV2 with TRBJ1-2; 8 bases match TRBD1. J lost 4 bases, V lost 8 bases, and 3 bases had no gene match. CDR3 length: 12 amino acids. Germline V CDR1 and CDR2: SNHLY, FYNNEI. The CDR3 coding sequence is TGTGCCAGCCTCGGACAGGGCTATGGCTACACCTTC. Its translation is CASLGQGYGYTF.

This clone showed up just a few times. V is TRBV5-1 and J is TRBJ1-1; 10 bases fit TRBD1. Losses at the gene ends were 4 bases for V and 6 bases for J; bases not matched to a gene: 12. The CDR3 extends over 16 amino acids. Germline CDR1 is SGHRS and CDR2 is YFSETQ. CDR3 sequence (DNA): TGCGCCAGCAGCACTAAGACAGGGGGCGCGAGGGCTGAAGCTTTCTTT. Translating gives CASSTKTGGARAEAFF.

J is TRBJ2-7 and V is TRBV5-1, with 8 positions matching TRBD1. The CDR3 is 15 amino acids. The V gene's germline CDR1 is SGHRS and CDR2 YFSETQ. V shed 0 bases, J shed 4 bases, and the junction held 6 bases outside the gene matches. The chain's CDR3 is CASSLVTGGSYEQYF. The CDR3 coding sequence is TGCGCCAGCAGCTTGGTTACAGGGGGATCTTACGAGCAGTACTTC.

The chain has TRBV20-1 and TRBJ2-1; D remains ambiguous. Per the germline V gene, CDR1 is DFQATT and CDR2 is SNEGSKA (reference sequence). V gave up 3 bases and J gave up 6 bases, with 3 bases separating them. The CDR3 loop spans 10 amino acids. In DNA form, the CDR3 reads TGCAGTGCTAGTCCCAATGAGCAGTTCTTC. Protein product: CSASPNEQFF.

This clone has only a few counts. The J gene is TRBJ2-4, the V gene TRBV28; possible D gene TRBD1, 6 bases. Germline V gives CDR1 MDHEN, CDR2 SYDVKM. The length of the CDR3 is 13 residues. The ends were cut back, 5 bases at V and 8 bases at J, with 13 bases in the middle. CDR3 in DNA: TGTGCCAGCAGTACCCCGTCAGGGGACATTCAGTACTTC. Translated: CASSTPSGDIQYF.

The rearrangement links TRBV5-1 to TRBJ2-4, with TRBD1 identical over 8 bases. CDR3 length: 16 residues. Trimming cost V 1 base and J 0 bases; bases outside gene matches: 3. Looked up from germline, CDR1 is SGHRS and CDR2 is YFSETQ. The CDR3, as DNA: TGCGCCAGCAGCTTGTGGACAGGGCAAGCCAAAAACATTCAGTACTTC. Its translation: CASSLWTGQAKNIQYF.